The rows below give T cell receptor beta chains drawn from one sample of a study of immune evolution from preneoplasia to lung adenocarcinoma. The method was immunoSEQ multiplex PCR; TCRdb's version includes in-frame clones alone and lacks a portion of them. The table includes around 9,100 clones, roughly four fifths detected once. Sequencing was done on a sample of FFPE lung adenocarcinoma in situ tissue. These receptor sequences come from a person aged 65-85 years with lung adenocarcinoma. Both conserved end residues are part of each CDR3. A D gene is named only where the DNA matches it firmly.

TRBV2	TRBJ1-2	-	CASSKGGYTF	TGTGCCAGCAGTAAAGGGGGCTACACCTTC
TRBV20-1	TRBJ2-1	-	CSASFYYDVFF	TGCAGTGCTAGTTTTTATTATGATGTGTTCTTC
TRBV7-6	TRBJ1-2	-	CASSLDGANYGYTF	TGTGCCAGCAGCTTGGACGGCGCTAACTATGGCTACACCTTC
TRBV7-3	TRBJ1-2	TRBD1	CASSLTGTDHGYTF	TGTGCCAGCAGCTTAACCGGGACAGACCATGGCTACACCTTC
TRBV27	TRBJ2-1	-	CASGRDRSSYNEQFF	TGTGCCAGCGGACGAGACCGCAGCTCCTACAATGAGCAGTTCTTC
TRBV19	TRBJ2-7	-	CASSLGGLGYEQYF	TGTGCCAGTAGTCTCGGGGGATTAGGCTACGAGCAGTACTTC
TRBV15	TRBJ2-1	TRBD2	CATSRGESREEFF	TGTGCCACCAGCAGGGGCGAGTCGCGGGAGGAGTTCTTC
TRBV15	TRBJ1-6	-	CATSERPRSSPLHF	TGTGCCACCAGCGAACGACCCAGGAGTTCACCCCTCCACTTT
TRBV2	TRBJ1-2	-	CASSLRRDVYGYTF	TGTGCCAGCAGCCTACGCAGGGATGTGTATGGCTACACCTTC
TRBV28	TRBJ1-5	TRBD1	CASSLIFTGDQPQHF	TGTGCCAGCAGTTTAATATTTACAGGGGATCAGCCCCAGCATTTT
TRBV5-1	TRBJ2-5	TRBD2	CASSLGPSGGGQETQYF	TGCGCCAGCAGCTTGGGCCCTAGCGGGGGAGGTCAAGAGACCCAGTACTTC